This TCR beta chain was captured in a study of T cells after yellow fever vaccination. As concerns this clonotype: Its matching antigen is unknown.

Germline V lookup: CDR1 SGHRS, CDR2 YFSETQ. V dropped 0 bases and J dropped 10 bases, with 13 bases sitting between them. CDR3 length: 14 residues. Broader study findings: A weaker but faster secondary response was observed, peaking on day 5 versus 15. The booster saw the reappearance of most primary-vaccination clones (more than 95% CD4, around 90% CD8).

5'RACE template switching produced TCR cDNA carrying a universal primer site and UMIs. Each CDR3 protein gets one entry after TCRdb re-called the 5' RACE reads with MiXCR. The sample consists of some 340,000 distinct CDR3 sequences, roughly a tenth of them appearing once. This rearrangement joins TRBV5-1 to TRBJ1-4; D not resolved. Specimen: CD4+ T cells sorted from PBMCs, collected 45 days after the yellow fever booster vaccination. This receptor was obtained from a man in his late teens or twenties who received the YFV17D yellow fever vaccine. CDR3 loop: CASSLESGSGKLFF. CDR3 DNA: TGCGCCAGCAGCTTGGAATCGGGATCAGGAAAACTGTTTTTT.